This is a list of T cell receptor beta chains from one sample in a study of blood T cell repertoires in COVID-19. Assay used: immunoSEQ multiplex PCR; TCRdb lists only in-frame clones, some missing. The data show under 110,000 clones, with approximately 92% seen just once and 5.7% held by the top ten. The sample consisted of peripheral blood. These receptors were taken from a man aged 45 to 65 with active COVID-19. CDR3s include the opening cysteine and the closing phenylalanine or tryptophan. Clone size is given for some rows only: seen once, a few or many times, or a class if the clone is expanded.

J: TRBJ1-3; V: TRBV28; size: NA; CDR3: CASSLDQGTGNTIYF
J: TRBJ2-1; V: TRBV5-1; size: NA; CDR3: CASSSVAGGVNEQFF
J: TRBJ2-3; V: TRBV7-3; size: NA; CDR3: CASSPGSGDTQYF
J: TRBJ1-1; V: TRBV6-5; size: NA; CDR3: CASSTEQGGGTEAFF
J: TRBJ2-7; V: TRBV9; size: NA; CDR3: CASSAGTSGIYEQYF
J: TRBJ1-2; V: TRBV5-5; size: NA; CDR3: CASSSSLTAYYGYTF
J: TRBJ1-2; V: TRBV12-3/TRBV12-4; size: NA; CDR3: CASSSLGVGGYTF
J: TRBJ2-7; V: TRBV5-5; size: NA; CDR3: CASSAQDRARHEQYF
J: TRBJ2-7; V: TRBV19; size: many; CDR3: CATSPGTHRSYEQYF
J: TRBJ1-1; V: TRBV27; size: NA; CDR3: CASVRGGAGTEAFF
J: TRBJ2-5; V: TRBV2; size: NA; CDR3: CASRAGTSGSRRETQYF
J: TRBJ1-5; V: TRBV2; size: NA; CDR3: CASSGGTGLPQPQHF
J: TRBJ1-6; V: TRBV21-1; size: once; CDR3: CASSTWGGLLENSPLHF
J: TRBJ1-2; V: TRBV6-4; size: NA; CDR3: CASSDSNKNYGYTF
J: TRBJ1-5; V: TRBV19; size: NA; CDR3: CASHHQSSGEPQHF
J: TRBJ1-4; V: TRBV5-1; size: NA; CDR3: CASSLAGQGINEKLFF
J: TRBJ2-1; V: TRBV11-2; size: NA; CDR3: CASSPGTSGRDEQFF
J: TRBJ1-1; V: TRBV10-3; size: once; CDR3: CAISGTGENTEAFF
J: TRBJ2-3; V: TRBV5-1; size: NA; CDR3: CASSPPRGGGDTDTQYF
J: TRBJ1-4; V: TRBV20-1; size: NA; CDR3: CSASQGALTGTNEKLFF
J: TRBJ2-5; V: TRBV9; size: once; CDR3: CASSPPGLAGVGTQYF
J: TRBJ2-7; V: TRBV6-5; size: NA; CDR3: CASRGAGGKGYEQYF